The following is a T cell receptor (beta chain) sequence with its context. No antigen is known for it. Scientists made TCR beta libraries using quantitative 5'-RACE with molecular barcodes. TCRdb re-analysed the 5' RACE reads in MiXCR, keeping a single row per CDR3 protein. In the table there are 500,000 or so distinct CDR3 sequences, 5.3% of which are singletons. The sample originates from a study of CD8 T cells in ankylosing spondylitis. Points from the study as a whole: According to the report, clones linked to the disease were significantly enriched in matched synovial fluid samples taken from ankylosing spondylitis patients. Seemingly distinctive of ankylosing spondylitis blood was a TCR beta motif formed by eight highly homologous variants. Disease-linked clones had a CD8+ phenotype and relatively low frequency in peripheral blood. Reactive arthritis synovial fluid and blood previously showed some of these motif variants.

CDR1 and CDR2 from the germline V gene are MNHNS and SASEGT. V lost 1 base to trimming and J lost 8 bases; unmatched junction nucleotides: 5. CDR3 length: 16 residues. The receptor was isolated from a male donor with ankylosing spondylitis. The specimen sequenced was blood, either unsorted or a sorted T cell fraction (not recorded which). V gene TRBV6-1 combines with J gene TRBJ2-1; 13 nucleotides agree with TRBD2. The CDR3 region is CASSEGGTSGIDEQFF. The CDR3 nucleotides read TGTGCCAGCAGTGAAGGCGGGACTAGCGGGATTGATGAGCAGTTCTTC.